Below are 14 T cell receptor beta chains sequenced from a single sample in a study of T-cell reconstitution after alpha-beta-depleted transplantation in children. As it was prepared, the TCRbeta library received unique molecular identifiers. TCRdb re-called the PCR reads with MiXCR, one entry per CDR3 protein. The sample yields approximately 390,000 distinct CDR3 sequences, roughly a tenth seen once. Specimen: PBMCs from the stem cell graft donor, collected from the stem cell graft. These receptor sequences come from a human donor who donated a stem cell graft to a child with acute myeloid leukemia.

A few counts support this clonotype. This chain joins TRBV11-2 and TRBJ2-2; D remains unclear. Germline V lookup: CDR1 SGHAT, CDR2 FQNNGV. The CDR3 consists of 14 residues. V was trimmed by 8 bases and J by 0 bases, leaving 10 bases between them. DNA for the CDR3: TGTGCCAGCGGCCAGAACCCGAACACCGGGGAGCTGTTTTTT. This translates into CASGQNPNTGELFF.

The V and J genes are TRBV20-1 and TRBJ1-1; D uncertain. Germline V gene lookup returns CDR1 DFQATT and CDR2 SNEGSKA (reference sequence). V dropped 1 base and J dropped 5 bases, with 14 bases sitting between them. The CDR3 is made up of 14 amino acids. The CDR3 region is CSARGSGVWTEAFF. The DNA of the CDR3 is TGCAGTGCTAGAGGTTCTGGGGTTTGGACTGAAGCTTTCTTT.

The chain carries TRBV10-3 and TRBJ1-6; D remains unclear. Germline V CDR1 and CDR2: ENHRY, SYGVKD. Trimming removed 7 bases from V and 6 bases from J, with 22 bases in between. This CDR3 has 17 amino acids. In DNA form, the CDR3 reads TGTGCCATCAAGAATTCGGCGTCTGGGTTTTCTAATTCACCCCTCCACTTT. Residues: CAIKNSASGFSNSPLHF.

V is TRBV4-1 and J is TRBJ1-2; D gene ambiguous. Between the trimmed V and J ends, which lost 3 bases and 8 bases, there was a span of 13 bases. This CDR3 region has 13 residues. The germline gives CDR1 MGHRA, CDR2 YSYEKL. The CDR3 bases are TGCGCCAGCAGCCAGGATATACTCAGCGGCTACACCTTC. This encodes CASSQDILSGYTF.

This chain links TRBV3-1 with TRBJ1-1, with a possible D match to TRBD1 (5 bases). Germline V gene lookup returns CDR1 LGHDT and CDR2 YNNKEL (reference sequence). The length of the CDR3 is 14 residues. V lost 9 bases and J 7 bases, leaving 21 bases between the germline ends. CDR3 coding DNA: TGTGCCAGTAGGGGCAACAGCCGCGCCGGTGAAGCTTTCTTT. Its translation: CASRGNSRAGEAFF.

This clonotype has a count of ten or more. The CDR3 coding sequence is TGCAGCGTTGCCCAGGGTACCGCTGGAGAGACCCAGTACTTC. This gives the protein CSVAQGTAGETQYF. The rearrangement uses TRBV29-1 and TRBJ2-5, with D tentatively TRBD1 (5 bases). The ends were cut back, 4 bases at V and 4 bases at J, with 16 bases in the middle. The CDR3 consists of 14 residues. Germline CDR1 and CDR2: SQVTM and ANQGSEA.

This chain links TRBV29-1 with TRBJ1-1; maybe TRBD1 (6 bases). Germline loops: CDR1 SQVTM, CDR2 ANQGSEA. Trimming left V 3 bases short and J 8 bases short, with 16 bases between. CDR3 length: 13 amino acids. DNA for the CDR3: TGCAGCGTTGAGGTCGGGGGCTGGGGAGAAGCTTTCTTT. It encodes CSVEVGGWGEAFF.

This clonotype has only a few counts. The CDR3 region is CASGLDGETQYF. The CDR3 nucleotides are TGTGCTAGTGGTTTGGACGGAGAGACCCAGTACTTC. The genes are TRBV12-5 and TRBJ2-5, with unresolved D. The germline V gene has CDR1 LGHNT and CDR2 FRNRAP. V lost 1 base and J lost 4, with 4 bases in between. The length of the CDR3 is 12 residues.

This clonotype turned up a few times. This sequence joins TRBV15 and TRBJ2-2; a weak D match, TRBD2 (5 bases). The V end was cut by 0 bases, the J end by 7 bases, with 9 bases between. Per the germline V gene, CDR1 is LNHNV and CDR2 is YYDKDF (reference sequence). The CDR3 contains 14 residues. The CDR3 protein is CATSRELAGGELFF. As DNA, the CDR3 is TGTGCCACCAGCAGAGAACTTGCGGGCGGGGAGCTGTTTTTT.

The CDR3 bases are TGCGCCAGCAGCTTATATGGGACAGGGGGCCATGGCTACACCTTC. Amino acid sequence: CASSLYGTGGHGYTF. The chain uses TRBV5-1 and TRBJ1-2; 12 nucleotides line up with TRBD1. Germline V gives CDR1 SGHRS, CDR2 YFSETQ. V lost 2 bases to trimming and J lost 6 bases; unmatched junction nucleotides: 5. The CDR3 is 15 residues long.

This clonotype came up a few times. This chain links TRBV20-1 with TRBJ2-3; TRBD2 matches at 10 bases. This CDR3 region has 15 residues. The germline CDR1 and CDR2 sequences are DFQATT and SNEGSKA (reference sequence). The J segment lost 6 bases and the V segment lost 3 bases, leaving 9 bases of the junction unmatched. In nucleotides, the CDR3 is TGCAGTGCTAGCCCACTCAGCGGGAGGGCCGATACGCAGTATTTT. This sequence encodes CSASPLSGRADTQYF.

The chain is built from TRBV18 and TRBJ2-7; D not certain. CDR3 length: 12 amino acids. Germline CDR1 reads KGHSH; CDR2 reads LQKENI. With 4 bases removed from V and 4 bases from J, the gap between germline ends came to 8 bases. CDR3 nucleotides: TGTGCCAGCTCACTCAATGGGTACGAGCAGTACGTC. Its protein product is CASSLNGYEQYV.

This clonotype was counted at least ten times. The chain is built from TRBV7-6 and TRBJ2-2; a possible D gene is TRBD1 (6 bases). V was cut by 7 bases and J by 6 bases, with 18 bases left in between. There are 15 residues in the CDR3. CDR1 is SGHVS, CDR2 FNYEAQ, per germline. CDR3 residues: CASIPWTVGAGELFF. DNA of the CDR3: TGTGCCAGCATCCCCTGGACAGTGGGGGCCGGGGAGCTGTTTTTT.

This clonotype came up a few times. CDR3 coding DNA: TGTGCCAGCAGCTTAGGGACCAGGGGGTCAGAGACCCAGTACTTC. Translated: CASSLGTRGSETQYF. This rearrangement joins TRBV11-2 to TRBJ2-5, with TRBD1 matching over 7 bases. After removal of 1 base from V and 4 bases from J, the junction contained 6 bases not matched to a gene. The germline CDR1 and CDR2 sequences are SGHAT and FQNNGV. The CDR3 contains 15 residues.